Following are 11 T cell receptor beta chains from one sample sequenced in a study of cytomegalovirus exposure and HLA in healthy donors. PCR employed 60 Vbeta and 13 Jbeta primers. Measured with immunoSEQ multiplex PCR; TCRdb has only the in-frame clones, and not every one. The sample includes about 120,000 clones, about 76% seen only once; the top ten take approximately 12%. The sequencing sample was made of PBMCs. The receptors come from a woman between 35 and 50 years old in good health and CMV-seropositive.

The V call is TRBV6-4, the J call TRBJ2-1, with 13 bases fitting TRBD2. V was pared by 6 bases and J by 10 bases, with 0 bases of the junction left unmatched. CDR3 length: 12 amino acids. In germline, CDR1 is MRHNA, CDR2 SNTAGT. Here the CDR3 reads CASRGLAGEQFF. For the CDR3, the DNA is TGTGCCAGCAGGGGACTAGCGGGGGAGCAGTTCTTC.

The gene calls are TRBV28 and TRBJ1-4; D remains unclear. Germline CDR1 MDHEN, CDR2 SYDVKM. V shed 1 base and J shed 8 bases, with 5 bases lying between them. This CDR3 has 12 residues. CDR3 protein: CASSLYKEKLFF. CDR3 sequence (DNA): TGTGCCAGCAGTTTATACAAAGAAAAACTGTTTTTT. Full variable domain (remainder filled in from reference TRBV28 and TRBJ1-4): DVKVTQSSRYLVKRTGEKVFLECVQDMDHENMFWYRQDPGLGLRLIYFSYDVKMKEKGDIPEGYSVSREKKERFSLILESASTNQTSMYLCASSLYKEKLFFGSGTQLSVL.

The chain combines TRBV5-1 with TRBJ1-4; 7 positions match TRBD1. Germline-derived CDR1 and CDR2 are SGHRS and YFSETQ. V dropped 2 bases and J dropped 8; count of bases not matched to a gene: 6. The CDR3 is 14 amino acids. CDR3 sequence: CASSFKGGDEKLFF. DNA of the CDR3: TGCGCCAGCAGCTTTAAAGGGGGCGACGAAAAACTGTTTTTT.

The genes are TRBV30 and TRBJ1-1; D remains ambiguous. CDR1 is GTSNPN and CDR2 is SVGIG in the germline V gene (reference sequence). This CDR3 is 14 amino acids long. Trimming took off 2 bases at V and 0 bases at J, with 10 bases between the two ends. This chain's CDR3 is CAWSIATLNTEAFF. CDR3 DNA: TGTGCCTGGAGTATAGCAACCTTGAACACTGAAGCTTTCTTT.

The J gene is TRBJ1-1, the V gene TRBV10-3, with unresolved D. The CDR3 covers 14 residues. With 10 bases removed from V and 4 bases from J, the gap between germline ends came to 19 bases. Germline CDR1 and CDR2: ENHRY and SYGVKD. In DNA form, the CDR3 reads TGTGCCACTTCCTTTATCAACCCCAGCACTGAAGCTTTCTTT. It specifies CATSFINPSTEAFF.

The chain couples TRBV6-5 to TRBJ2-7; tentatively, D is TRBD1 (6 bases). The V end lost 8 bases, the J end lost 3 bases, and 14 bases lay between the germline ends. The CDR3 contains 13 residues. Per germline, CDR1 MNHEY and CDR2 SVGAGI. CDR3 sequence reads: CASLDRTIYEQYF. In nucleotides, the CDR3 is TGTGCCAGCTTAGACAGGACGATCTACGAGCAGTACTTC.

The rearrangement joins TRBV5-1 to TRBJ1-2; D is ambiguous. There are 16 residues in the CDR3. Germline V gives CDR1 SGHRS, CDR2 YFSETQ. V was trimmed by 0 bases and J by 4 bases, leaving 16 bases between them. This CDR3 is CASSLGDSAVVYGYTF. The CDR3 DNA is TGCGCCAGCAGCTTGGGCGACTCTGCAGTTGTCTATGGCTACACCTTC.

The chain combines TRBV28 with TRBJ1-2; TRBD1 agrees at 7 bases. CDR3 size: 14 residues. V shed 2 bases and J 4 bases; nucleotides not matched to a gene: 4. Germline V gene data show CDR1 as MDHEN and CDR2 as SYDVKM. The CDR3 loop is CASSLEGAVYGYTF. CDR3 nucleotides: TGTGCCAGCAGTTTAGAGGGGGCAGTCTATGGCTACACCTTC.

The J gene is TRBJ2-2, the V gene TRBV7-2; 11 positions agree with TRBD2. The CDR3 spans 16 residues. V lost 5 bases and J lost 0; bases outside the gene matches: 2. Looked up from germline, CDR1 is SGHTA and CDR2 is FQGNSA. CDR3 protein: CASSLSGGANTGELFF. Here the CDR3 DNA reads TGTGCCAGCAGCCTTAGCGGGGGGGCGAACACCGGGGAGCTGTTTTTT.

V usage is TRBV7-3 and J usage is TRBJ1-4; D possibly corresponds to TRBD1 (5 bases). With 2 bases removed from V and 6 bases from J, the gap between germline ends came to 19 bases. The germline V gene has CDR1 SGHTA and CDR2 FQGTGA. The CDR3 has 17 residues. The CDR3: CASSLASRIDSHEKLFF. In nucleotides, the CDR3 is TGTGCCAGCAGCTTAGCAAGTAGGATCGACAGTCATGAAAAACTGTTTTTT.

The chain carries TRBV30 and TRBJ1-3, with TRBD1 matching 7 bases. V shed 2 bases and J 2 bases; nucleotides not matched to a gene: 3. Germline loops: CDR1 GTSNPN, CDR2 SVGIG (reference sequence). CDR3 length: 14 residues. For the CDR3, the DNA is TGTGCCTGGAGTCAAGGGGGCACTGGAAACACCATATATTTT. Translated: CAWSQGGTGNTIYF.